This TCR beta chain was retrieved from a study of T cell responses to AZD1222 COVID-19 vaccine. Study results and caveats: The donor group comprised mostly white British people and more females; the analysis possibly underestimated clonal diversity.

CDR3 length: 16 residues. The V gene's germline CDR1 is MNHEY and CDR2 SVGAGI. Trimming removed 4 bases from V and 5 bases from J, with 15 bases in between. Concerning this clone: Its antigen is undetermined.

Repertoires were generated with immunoSEQ multiplex PCR, while TCRdb's copy carries only in-frame clones and drops some. The top ten clones hold roughly 10% of a sample with 55,000 to 90,000 clones, roughly 89% of them seen once. The genes are TRBV6-5 and TRBJ1-6; unclear D gene. The sequence was collected from an adult in good health. Sequenced material: peripheral blood, taken on day 0 of AZD1222 vaccination. CDR3 sequence: CASSLTGSIHNSPLHF. CDR3 nucleotide sequence: TGTGCCAGCAGTTTAACCGGGAGTATTCATAATTCACCCCTCCACTTT.